This section outlines one T cell receptor (beta chain) sequence together with its context. The record originates from a study of PD-1 blockade in classical Hodgkin lymphoma. With no exception, relapse followed autologous stem cell transplantation in all patients, and brentuximab vedotin exposure varied. The germline V gene has CDR1 ENHRY and CDR2 SYGVKD. There are 15 residues in the CDR3. Trimming removed 4 bases from V and 0 bases from J, with 13 bases in between. The protocol was immunoSEQ multiplex PCR, while the TCRdb copy is restricted to in-frame clones and leaves out a portion. The sample includes 25,000 to 30,000 clones, under 85% of them seen just once.

The starting material was peripheral blood mononuclear cells (PBMCs), obtained before the second cycle of nivolumab. This TCR derives from a human donor with classical Hodgkin lymphoma. This chain links TRBV10-3 with TRBJ2-7; D call uncertain. The CDR3 DNA is TGTGCCATCAGTGGCTCGCAGACCCTCTCCTACGAGCAGTACTTC. This encodes CAISGSQTLSYEQYF.